These 8 T cell receptor beta chains came from one sample sequenced in a study of spatial heterogeneity in lung cancer. TCRdb analysed the 5' RACE reads with MiXCR anew, one entry per CDR3 protein. The data show around 1,200 distinct CDR3 sequences, 20% to 25% seen once. Indicated time point: blood at routine non-recurrence follow-up after resection. Sequencing was performed on PBMCs, taken at follow-up. These receptors were taken from a male donor with early-stage non-small cell lung cancer.

By sample fraction, this clonotype is medium-sized. The V call is TRBV6-6, the J call TRBJ2-7; TRBD2 agrees at 11 bases. This CDR3 region has 15 residues. Germline values: CDR1 MNHNY, CDR2 SVGAGI (reference sequence). V dropped 6 bases and J dropped 0; count of bases not matched to a gene: 4. Here the CDR3 reads CASRGGLADSYEQYF. The DNA for the CDR3 is TGTGCCAGCAGGGGGGGACTAGCGGACTCCTACGAGCAGTACTTC.

By proportion, this clonotype is large. The chain is built from TRBV5-1 and TRBJ2-3; TRBD1 matches 7 bases. Per germline, CDR1 SGHRS and CDR2 YFSETQ. The V gene end was trimmed by 4 bases and the J gene end by 3 bases; junction bases not matched to a gene: 5. This CDR3 has 14 amino acids. The CDR3 DNA reads as TGCGCCAGCAGCCCGGGACAGTGGACAGATACGCAGTATTTT. Protein sequence: CASSPGQWTDTQYF. Using reference TRBV5-1 and TRBJ2-3 for the parts outside the CDR3, the full variable domain is KAGVTQTPRYLIKTRGQQVTLSCSPISGHRSVSWYQQTPGQGLQFLFEYFSETQRNKGNFPGRFSGRQFSNSRSEMNVSTLELGDSALYLCASSPGQWTDTQYFGPGTRLTVL.

The J gene is TRBJ2-7, the V gene TRBV11-2; D is undetermined. The CDR3 extends over 12 amino acids. V gave up 5 bases and J gave up 2 bases, with 7 bases separating them. Germline values: CDR1 SGHAT, CDR2 FQNNGV. The CDR3 reads CASSVQTYEQYF. DNA of the CDR3: TGTGCCAGCAGCGTACAGACCTACGAGCAGTACTTC.

This sequence joins TRBV6-2 or TRBV6-3 and TRBJ2-7; tentative D call: TRBD2 (5 bases). There are 13 residues in the CDR3. Per germline, CDR1 MNHEY and CDR2 SVGEGT. Trimming removed 6 bases at V and 4 bases at J, with 13 bases between. CDR3 nucleotides: TGTGCCAGCAGCATCGGCGGGTCTTACGAGCAGTACTTC. Amino acid sequence: CASSIGGSYEQYF.

The V and J genes are TRBV18 and TRBJ2-1, with 10 bases fitting TRBD2. The trim removed 1 base at V and 5 bases at J, leaving 8 bases unmatched. The CDR3 totals 17 residues. From germline, CDR1 is KGHSH and CDR2 LQKENI. Here the CDR3 reads CASSPRASGSRNNEQFF. CDR3 nucleotide sequence: TGTGCCAGCTCACCACGAGCTAGCGGGAGCCGTAACAATGAGCAGTTCTTC.

By share, this clonotype counts as large. The chain employs TRBV29-1 and TRBJ1-4; the match to TRBD1 covers 8 bases. Germline V CDR1 and CDR2: SQVTM, ANQGSEA. Trimming cost V 7 bases and J 7 bases; bases outside gene matches: 8. The CDR3 length is 13 residues. The CDR3 sequence is CSAKGQVAEKLFF. CDR3 nucleotides: TGCAGCGCCAAGGGACAGGTCGCTGAAAAACTGTTTTTT.

The rearrangement joins TRBV12-3 or TRBV12-4 to TRBJ2-1, with D uncertain. The V and J ends lost 6 bases and 6 bases respectively, with 15 bases between them. The CDR3 runs 14 residues. The DNA of the CDR3 is TGTGCCAGCAGCTTGAGTGATCAAGCCAATGAGCAGTTCTTC. Translation gives CASSLSDQANEQFF.

The chain has TRBV5-1 and TRBJ2-3; D is ambiguous. This CDR3 comprises 15 residues. Germline CDR1 SGHRS, CDR2 YFSETQ. V lost 4 bases and J 2 bases, leaving 14 bases between the germline ends. The CDR3 loop is CASSPWTRNTDTQYF. The CDR3 nucleotides read TGCGCCAGCAGCCCCTGGACCCGAAACACAGATACGCAGTATTTT.